The 13 T cell receptor beta chains below were found in one sample sequenced in a study of cytomegalovirus exposure and HLA in healthy donors. Researchers ran the PCR with 60 Vbeta and 13 Jbeta primers. The data were produced by immunoSEQ multiplex PCR, yet TCRdb's version contains in-frame clones alone and is incomplete. Counted here are fewer than 150,000 clones, approximately 77% occurring once; the ten biggest clones make up roughly 5%. Sequences were obtained from PBMCs. These receptors all stem from a man aged 45 to 65 in good health and CMV-seropositive.

The chain is built from TRBV30 and TRBJ2-7, with 7 bases fitting TRBD2. After removal of 1 base from V and 0 bases from J, the junction contained 3 bases not matched to a gene. CDR3 length: 14 residues. Germline V gene data show CDR1 as GTSNPN and CDR2 as SVGIG (reference sequence). DNA for the CDR3: TGTGCCTGGAGTGGGGGGGGGAGCTCCTACGAGCAGTACTTC. Translation: CAWSGGGSSYEQYF.

The chain is built from TRBV19 and TRBJ1-2, with 7 bases that match TRBD1. Trimming took 9 bases from V and 8 from J; bases not matched to a gene: 9. The CDR3 totals 12 residues. Germline CDR1 reads LNHDA; CDR2 reads SQIVND (reference sequence). CDR3 DNA sequence: TGTGCCAGGGTCAAAGGGGGCAGGGGCTACACCTTC. This sequence encodes CARVKGGRGYTF.

This sequence joins TRBV5-1 and TRBJ1-2; 8 nucleotides align to TRBD1. The CDR3 runs 14 residues. J gave up 7 bases and V 0 bases, and 5 bases lay outside the gene matches. Germline V CDR1 and CDR2: SGHRS, YFSETQ. CDR3 in amino acids: CASSLADRVGGYTF. CDR3 in DNA: TGCGCCAGCAGCTTGGCGGACAGGGTGGGTGGCTACACCTTC.

The chain carries TRBV6-5 and TRBJ2-3, with D tentatively TRBD2 (5 bases). The CDR3 totals 15 residues. V lost 8 bases and J 1 base, leaving 16 bases between the germline ends. Germline-derived CDR1 and CDR2 are MNHEY and SVGAGI. CDR3 residues: CASGRKVEGTDTQYF. The CDR3 DNA sequence: TGTGCCAGCGGCCGAAAGGTGGAGGGCACAGATACGCAGTATTTT.

The V gene is TRBV7-9, the J gene TRBJ1-2; no firm D call. The CDR3 sequence is 12 residues long. Germline V gene lookup returns CDR1 SEHNR and CDR2 FQNEAQ (reference sequence). Trimming took 4 bases from V and 5 from J, leaving 8 bases between them. CDR3 DNA: TGTGCCAGCAGCTCCGGACTGTATGGCTACACCTTC. Translation gives CASSSGLYGYTF.

The chain is built from TRBV6-6 and TRBJ2-2; D ambiguous. This CDR3 is 13 amino acids long. Trimming took off 2 bases at V and 6 bases at J, with 7 bases between the two ends. Germline loops: CDR1 MNHNY, CDR2 SVGAGI (reference sequence). CDR3 loop: CASSYPSPGELFF. CDR3 nucleotides: TGTGCCAGCAGTTACCCCTCCCCCGGGGAGCTGTTTTTT.

The rearrangement links TRBV30 to TRBJ1-1; 10 positions match TRBD1. The CDR3 sequence is 12 residues long. V shed 3 bases and J 7 bases; nucleotides not matched to a gene: 2. CDR1 is GTSNPN, CDR2 SVGIG, per germline (reference sequence). CDR3 protein: CAWRGQGIEAFF. CDR3 nucleotides: TGTGCCTGGAGGGGACAGGGGATTGAAGCTTTCTTT.

Only a few counts were recorded for this clone. The chain's CDR3 is CASSRNLETPYEQYF. The CDR3 nucleotides are TGCGCCAGCAGCCGCAACTTGGAGACCCCCTACGAGCAGTACTTC. This chain connects TRBV5-1 to TRBJ2-7; D not resolved. The CDR3 covers 15 residues. Germline CDR1 SGHRS, CDR2 YFSETQ. Trimming cost V 4 bases and J 2 bases, with 16 bases left between them.

V usage is TRBV13 and J usage is TRBJ2-7, with 10 bases fitting TRBD2. From germline, CDR1 is PRHDT and CDR2 FYEKMQ (reference sequence). V was clipped by 5 bases and J by 2 bases; unmatched bases: 9. CDR3 length: 16 residues. CDR3 sequence reads: CASSLTPAGGPYEQYF. The CDR3, as DNA: TGTGCCAGCAGCCTGACCCCAGCGGGAGGGCCCTACGAGCAGTACTTC.

The V call is TRBV9, the J call TRBJ1-5; no definite D call. V lost 2 bases, J lost 7 bases, and 10 bases lay in between. CDR3 length equals 13 residues. Per germline, CDR1 SGDLS and CDR2 YYNGEE. The CDR3 is CASSVAVGQPQHF. Written as DNA, the CDR3 is TGTGCCAGCAGCGTGGCGGTTGGGCAGCCCCAGCATTTT.

The chain recombines TRBV10-3 with TRBJ1-3; TRBD1 aligns across 7 bases. V lost 2 bases to trimming and J lost 7 bases; unmatched junction nucleotides: 5. This CDR3 is 14 amino acids long. Germline V lookup: CDR1 ENHRY, CDR2 SYGVKD. The CDR3 reads CAISEDGTVNTIYF. CDR3 in DNA: TGTGCCATCAGTGAGGATGGGACAGTCAACACCATATATTTT.

The sample holds a few counts of this clone. This same CDR3 is encoded by further DNA sequences in the sample. V gene TRBV6-1 combines with J gene TRBJ1-6; 8 bases are shared with TRBD1. The CDR3 is made up of 16 amino acids. The V gene end was trimmed by 4 bases and the J gene end by 4 bases; junction bases not matched to a gene: 6. Looked up from germline, CDR1 is MNHNS and CDR2 is SASEGT. CDR3 amino acids: CASSARTGIYNSPLHF. The CDR3 coding sequence is TGTGCCAGCAGTGCCCGGACAGGGATATATAATTCACCCCTCCACTTT.

This chain joins TRBV28 and TRBJ2-3; D gene ambiguous. This CDR3 is built from 14 residues. The V gene's germline CDR1 is MDHEN and CDR2 SYDVKM. V gave up 6 bases and J gave up 4 bases, with 14 bases separating them. The CDR3 sequence: CASSKPPIADTQYF. The CDR3 nucleotides read TGTGCCAGCAGCAAACCCCCGATAGCAGATACGCAGTATTTT. Full variable domain (missing parts from reference TRBV28 and TRBJ2-3): DVKVTQSSRYLVKRTGEKVFLECVQDMDHENMFWYRQDPGLGLRLIYFSYDVKMKEKGDIPEGYSVSREKKERFSLILESASTNQTSMYLCASSKPPIADTQYFGPGTRLTVL.